This T cell receptor (beta chain) was retrieved from a study of read filtering for tumor transcriptome and immune sequencing. Study-wide context: Fewer than 10 patients were R-ISS I, about 16 were R-ISS II, roughly 7 were R-ISS III.

The table lists this clonotype with many counts. From around 440 ng of RNA, a library with molecular barcoded alpha/delta and beta/gamma adaptors was made. A single record per CDR3 protein comes from TCRdb applying MiXCR to the reads. The table records 40,000 to 50,000 distinct CDR3 sequences, 13% of them present only once. Sequenced sample: a population of CD138-negative cells sorted from bone marrow. The TCR comes from a donor aged 40 or over with multiple myeloma.

The CDR3 nucleotides read TGTGCCATCAGTGGGGTTGGCCAGGGACGTGACGCTTTCTTT. As protein: CAISGVGQGRDAFF. The genes are TRBV10-3 and TRBJ1-1; TRBD1 is a possible D gene (5 bases). Germline V gene lookup returns CDR1 ENHRY and CDR2 SYGVKD. The CDR3 sequence is 14 residues long. V lost 4 bases and J lost 11, with 20 bases in between.